The TCR beta chain under discussion was sequenced for a study of blood T cell repertoires in COVID-19. Study information: Samples of COVID-19 (acute and convalescent) were obtained from the United States, Italy and Spain. Sources were T cells, B-cell-depleted T cells, or PBMCs; the material itself was cDNA or gDNA.

In the original processing: The assay estimated nucleated cells by amplifying reference gene primers. Measured with immunoSEQ multiplex PCR; TCRdb has only the in-frame clones, and not every one. The D gene and trimming were derived from the DNA, and the V and J assignments and clone size from that table. The data show about 170,000 clones, around 90% seen once. This clone appeared once. Per the germline V gene, CDR1 is MNHEY and CDR2 is SMNVEV (reference sequence). V trimming: 3 bases; J trimming: 3 bases; junction bases outside the gene matches: 5. The CDR3 is made up of 16 amino acids. The sample comprised peripheral blood. This chain connects TRBV27 to TRBJ2-2; 9 bases agree with TRBD2. The sequence came from a man aged 45-60 years who had recovered from COVID-19. CDR3 nucleotides: TGTGCCAGCAGTTTCCTAGCGGGGCGTTACACCGGGGAGCTGTTTTTT. Protein: CASSFLAGRYTGELFF.